What follows describes a single TCR beta chain. This CDR3 has 17 amino acids. The germline gives CDR1 SQVTM, CDR2 ANQGSEA. Trimming took off 1 base at V and 2 bases at J, with 17 bases between the two ends. These data originate in a study of blood T cell repertoires in COVID-19. Study-wide background: From the United States, Italy and Spain came samples of acute and convalescent COVID-19.

In the original processing: Estimation of nucleated cell counts relied on the amplification of reference gene primers. Generated by immunoSEQ multiplex PCR, the TCRdb table keeps only in-frame clones and is missing some. That table gives V, J and clone size, and the DNA gave D and trimming. The sample lists fewer than 250,000 clones, roughly three quarters occurring once. Participants reported their clinical history, and cohort assignment relied on those reports. Sequencing used PBMCs or T cells enriched from blood (not recorded which). The genes are TRBV29-1 and TRBJ2-2; possibly TRBD1 for D (6 bases). The sequence came from a woman in her forties or fifties with acute COVID-19. The CDR3 sequence: CSVEARKQGINTGELFF. The CDR3 bases are TGCAGCGTTGAAGCTCGTAAACAGGGAATAAACACCGGGGAGCTGTTTTTT.